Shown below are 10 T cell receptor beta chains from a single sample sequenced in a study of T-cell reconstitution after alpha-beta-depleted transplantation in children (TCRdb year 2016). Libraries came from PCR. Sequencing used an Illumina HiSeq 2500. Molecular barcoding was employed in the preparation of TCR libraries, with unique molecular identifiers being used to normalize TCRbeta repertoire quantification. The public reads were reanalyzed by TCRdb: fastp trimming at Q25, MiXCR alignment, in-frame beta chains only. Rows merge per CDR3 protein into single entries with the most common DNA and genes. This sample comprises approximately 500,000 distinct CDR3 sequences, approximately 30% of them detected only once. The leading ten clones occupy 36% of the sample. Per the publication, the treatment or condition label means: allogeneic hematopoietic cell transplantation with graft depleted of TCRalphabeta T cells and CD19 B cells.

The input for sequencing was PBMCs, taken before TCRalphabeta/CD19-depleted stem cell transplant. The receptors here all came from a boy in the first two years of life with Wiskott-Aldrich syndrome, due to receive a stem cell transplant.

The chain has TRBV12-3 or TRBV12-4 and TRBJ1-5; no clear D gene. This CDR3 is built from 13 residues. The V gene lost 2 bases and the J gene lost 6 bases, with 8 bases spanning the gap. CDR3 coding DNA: TGTGCCAGCAGTTTAAACGGGGTTCAGCCCCAGCATTTT. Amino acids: CASSLNGVQPQHF.

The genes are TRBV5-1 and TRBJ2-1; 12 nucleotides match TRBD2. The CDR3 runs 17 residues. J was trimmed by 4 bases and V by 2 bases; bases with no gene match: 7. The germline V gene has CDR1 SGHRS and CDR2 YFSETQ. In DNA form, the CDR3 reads TGCGCCAGCAGCTTATGGCTAGCGGGAGGGCCTTACAATGAGCAGTTCTTC. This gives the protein CASSLWLAGGPYNEQFF.

CDR3 residues: CSVSIPPYEQYF. The CDR3 region has the DNA TGCAGCGTTTCGATTCCACCCTACGAGCAGTACTTC. This rearrangement joins TRBV29-1 to TRBJ2-7; the D is unclear. This CDR3 is built from 12 residues. The germline V gene has CDR1 SQVTM and CDR2 ANQGSEA. The ends were cut back, 5 bases at V and 2 bases at J, with 10 bases in the middle.

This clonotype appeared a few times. CDR3 sequence reads: CSANDRGLNEKLFF. For the CDR3, the DNA is TGCAGTGCTAACGACAGGGGGCTCAATGAAAAACTGTTTTTT. This chain links TRBV20-1 with TRBJ1-4; 10 nucleotides agree with TRBD1. CDR3 size: 14 residues. CDR1 DFQATT and CDR2 SNEGSKA come from the germline V gene (reference sequence). The V gene end was trimmed by 4 bases and the J gene end by 5 bases; junction bases not matched to a gene: 4.

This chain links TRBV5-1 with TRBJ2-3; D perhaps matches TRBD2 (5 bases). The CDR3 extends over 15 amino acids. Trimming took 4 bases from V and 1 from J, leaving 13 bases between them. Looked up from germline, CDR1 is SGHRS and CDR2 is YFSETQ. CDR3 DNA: TGCGCCAGCAGCCCTGGACTCAGAGGCACAGATACGCAGTATTTT. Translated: CASSPGLRGTDTQYF.

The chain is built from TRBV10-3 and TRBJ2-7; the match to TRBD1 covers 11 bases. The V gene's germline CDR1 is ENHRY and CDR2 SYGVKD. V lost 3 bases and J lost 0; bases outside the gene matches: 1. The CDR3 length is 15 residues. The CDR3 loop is CAISEGQGASYEQYF. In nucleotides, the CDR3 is TGTGCCATCAGTGAAGGACAGGGGGCCTCCTACGAGCAGTACTTC.

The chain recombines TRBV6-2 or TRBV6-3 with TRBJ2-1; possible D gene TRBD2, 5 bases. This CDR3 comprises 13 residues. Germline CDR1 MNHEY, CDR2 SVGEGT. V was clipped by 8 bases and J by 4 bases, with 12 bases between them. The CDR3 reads CASGPTRYNEQFF. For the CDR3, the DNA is TGTGCCAGCGGACCTACTAGGTACAATGAGCAGTTCTTC.

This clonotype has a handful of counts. CDR3 loop: CAILAGVGNEQFF. The CDR3 bases are TGTGCCATACTAGCGGGAGTTGGGAATGAGCAGTTCTTC. The chain couples TRBV10-3 to TRBJ2-1; 11 bases are a match to TRBD2. This CDR3 contains 13 residues. From germline, CDR1 is ENHRY and CDR2 SYGVKD. The V segment lost 9 bases and the J segment 7 bases; nucleotides outside the gene matches: 5.

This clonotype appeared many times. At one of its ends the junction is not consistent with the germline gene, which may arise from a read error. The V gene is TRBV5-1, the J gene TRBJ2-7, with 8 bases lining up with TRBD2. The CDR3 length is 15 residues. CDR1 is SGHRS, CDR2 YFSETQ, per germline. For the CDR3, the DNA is TGTGCCAGCAGCCTAGCGGGTCGAAGCTCCTACGAGCAGTACTTC. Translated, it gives CASSLAGRSSYEQYF.

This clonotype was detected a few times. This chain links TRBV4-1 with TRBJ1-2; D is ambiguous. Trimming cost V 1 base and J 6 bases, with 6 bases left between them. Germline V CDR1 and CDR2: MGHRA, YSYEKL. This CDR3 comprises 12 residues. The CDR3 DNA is TGCGCCAGCAGCCAAGGGGGTGATGGCTACACCTTC. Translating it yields CASSQGGDGYTF.